This T cell receptor (beta chain) was captured in a study of T cells in Graves' hyperthyroidism and ophthalmopathy. This clonotype has just a few counts. Among the patients, aged 18 to 65, hyperthyroidism was newly diagnosed and had lasted under 2 months. When hyperthyroidism was first diagnosed, the blood sample was taken, preceding any ophthalmopathy symptoms. Per germline, CDR1 SGHNT and CDR2 YYREEE (reference sequence). V gave up 4 bases and J gave up 5 bases; unmatched junction bases: 3. The CDR3 has 14 residues. The TCR beta CDR3 regions underwent amplification using RNA transcripts as the source. In the first-round RT-PCR of the TCR CDR3, the HTBI primer set was used. TCRdb reprocessed the multiplex PCR reads with MiXCR, giving one entry per CDR3 protein. The sample holds around 300,000 distinct CDR3 sequences; nearly 15% are singletons and the top ten take 30%.

This clonotype was obtained from a woman aged 45-59 years with Graves' hyperthyroidism that later progressed to Graves' ophthalmopathy. Specimen: blood. The chain links TRBV5-4 to TRBJ2-5; TRBD1 aligns across 12 bases. The DNA of the CDR3 is TGTGCCAGCAGCACCGGGACAGGGGGCGAGACCCAGTACTTC. Residues: CASSTGTGGETQYF.